This TCR beta chain was recorded in a study of molecular identifiers for immune sequencing clone quantification. Findings of the study overall: Highly expanded clone sizes could be underestimated through barcode sharing by identical TCR molecules.

Bulk TCR library preparation followed previously described methods with listed TCR primers. MiXCR, run by TCRdb on the PCR reads, gives a single entry per CDR3 protein. The data show about 640,000 distinct CDR3 sequences, just under 20% seen once. This clonotype was detected a few times. The antigen is not known. Germline V gene sequence: CDR1 MNHEY, CDR2 SVGAGI. Trimming shortened V by 6 bases and J by 5 bases, and 13 bases separated the two germline ends. This CDR3 region has 13 residues. Construction of naive CD8 libraries employed about 18,000 to 1,100,000 sorted cells together with 10%, 30% or 50% RNA. Naive CD8 T cell sorting was performed on the CD8+CD4-CCR7+CD45RA+ phenotype.

Sequenced material: naive CD8+ T cells from blood, with Jurkat cell RNA spiked in. The subset: FACS-sorted CD8+CD4-CCR7+CD45RA+ naive T cells. The chain couples TRBV6-5 to TRBJ1-2; D is unclear. The TCR was taken from a human donor in good health. Some libraries in this study had Jurkat cell RNA spiked in. CDR3 sequence (DNA): TGTGCCAGCAGACCCGTCGAAGGTTATGGCTACACCTTC. This sequence encodes CASRPVEGYGYTF.